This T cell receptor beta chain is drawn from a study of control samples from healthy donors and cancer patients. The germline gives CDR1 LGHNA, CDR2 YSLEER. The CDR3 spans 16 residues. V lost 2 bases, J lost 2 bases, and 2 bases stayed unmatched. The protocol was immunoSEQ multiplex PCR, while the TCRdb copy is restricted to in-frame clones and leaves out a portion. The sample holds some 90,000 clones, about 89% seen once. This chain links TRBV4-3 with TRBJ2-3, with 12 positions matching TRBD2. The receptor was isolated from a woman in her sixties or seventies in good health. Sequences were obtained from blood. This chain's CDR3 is CASSQLAGGDTDTQYF. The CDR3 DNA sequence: TGCGCCAGCAGCCAACTAGCGGGAGGGGACACAGATACGCAGTATTTT.